This TCR beta chain was recorded in a study of regulatory T cells in long-lasting Graves disease. Study at large: The antithyroid drugs taken by newly diagnosed Graves' patients had been used for under 3 months.

As for time point: newly diagnosed GD, antithyroid drugs for less than 3 months. Construction of the TCR library relied on RNA isolated from PBMCs. TCR beta libraries were built with iRepertoire HTBI primers and Arm-PCR of CDR3 regions. TCRdb reprocessed the multiplex PCR reads with MiXCR, giving one entry per CDR3 protein. The sample gives 400,000 to 450,000 distinct CDR3 sequences, 16% of which show up once; over 8.5% is in the top ten. Between the trimmed V and J ends, which lost 2 bases and 0 bases, there was a span of 14 bases. The CDR3 is made up of 18 amino acids. Per the germline V gene, CDR1 is LNHDA and CDR2 is SQIVND (reference sequence). This clonotype was counted between two and nine times. The sample also formed part of further work on T cells in Graves' hyperthyroidism and ophthalmopathy.

The specimen comprised peripheral blood mononuclear cells (PBMCs), sampled at new diagnosis, from a patient treated with antithyroid drugs. This clonotype was obtained from a woman aged 25 to 39 with Graves disease. This chain connects TRBV19 to TRBJ2-6, with D tentatively TRBD2 (5 bases). The CDR3 protein is CASSIRRVGFSGANVLTF. The CDR3 nucleotides read TGTGCCAGTAGTATAAGGCGGGTAGGGTTCTCTGGGGCCAACGTCCTGACTTTC.